The TCR beta chain under discussion was sequenced for a study of beta chain features in type 1 diabetes. This clone has just a few counts. V was pared by 7 bases and J by 3 bases, with 13 bases between. The CDR3 totals 14 residues. CDR1 SGHRS and CDR2 YFSETQ come from the germline V gene. Expressed TCRB transcripts were sequenced because the entire RNA isolate underwent reverse transcription. Profiled with immunoSEQ multiplex PCR; TCRdb holds only in-frame clones, not every one. The data show some 40,000 clones, approximately 50% seen once. The gene calls are TRBV5-1 and TRBJ2-2; unclear D gene. The sequence derives from a woman under 30 in good health. The sequenced material came from central memory CD4+ T cells from blood. CDR3 DNA: TGCGCCAGCCACGGCGGAGTGGACACCGGGGAGCTGTTTTTT. Protein sequence: CASHGGVDTGELFF.